A single sample gave rise to the 3 T cell receptor beta chains below, sequenced in a study of T-cell memory formation after mild COVID-19 (dated by TCRdb to the early 2020s). The method behind the library was 5' RACE. The data were produced on an Illumina NovaSeq 6000. TCRdb reran the public reads through fastp at Q25 and MiXCR, keeping productive beta chains. Under each unique CDR3 protein, matching rows form one entry showing the most common genes and DNA. This sample comprises 250,000 to 300,000 distinct CDR3 sequences, about 20% of them detected only once. The ten top clones hold 20% to 25% of the sample. Sequencing was performed on PBMCs or a T cell subset sorted from them (not recorded which). The receptor source for this set is a young man who had mild COVID-19 (a few samples of this study predate the infection). The sample titles of this study are shuffled in the database, so cell type and time point are left out; the donor was told from shared clones.

The chain carries TRBV20-1 and TRBJ1-5; 7 bases are shared with TRBD1. Germline V gene lookup returns CDR1 DFQATT and CDR2 SNEGSKA (reference sequence). Germline trimming cut 6 bases from V and 3 bases from J; bases unmatched to any gene: 5. CDR3 length: 13 residues. The CDR3 nucleotides are TGCAGTGCGACGGACAGGCTCAATCAGCCCCAGCATTTT. This encodes CSATDRLNQPQHF.

This clonotype appeared a single time. The chain recombines TRBV6-5 with TRBJ1-5; D is possibly TRBD1 (5 bases). Germline V gives CDR1 MNHEY, CDR2 SVGAGI. The V and J ends lost 6 bases and 0 bases respectively, with 12 bases between them. The CDR3 has 15 amino acids. The DNA of the CDR3 is TGTGCCAGCAGCCGACAGTATAATAGCAATCAGCCCCAGCATTTT. This encodes CASSRQYNSNQPQHF.

The chain has TRBV7-2 and TRBJ2-1, with D perhaps given as TRBD1 or TRBD2 (5 bases each). The CDR3 is 16 residues long. V lost 2 bases and J 5 bases, leaving 16 bases between the germline ends. CDR1 is SGHTA, CDR2 FQGNSA, per germline. The CDR3 is CASSLKGATTHNEQFF. CDR3 nucleotide sequence: TGTGCCAGCAGCTTAAAAGGGGCGACTACACACAATGAGCAGTTCTTC.